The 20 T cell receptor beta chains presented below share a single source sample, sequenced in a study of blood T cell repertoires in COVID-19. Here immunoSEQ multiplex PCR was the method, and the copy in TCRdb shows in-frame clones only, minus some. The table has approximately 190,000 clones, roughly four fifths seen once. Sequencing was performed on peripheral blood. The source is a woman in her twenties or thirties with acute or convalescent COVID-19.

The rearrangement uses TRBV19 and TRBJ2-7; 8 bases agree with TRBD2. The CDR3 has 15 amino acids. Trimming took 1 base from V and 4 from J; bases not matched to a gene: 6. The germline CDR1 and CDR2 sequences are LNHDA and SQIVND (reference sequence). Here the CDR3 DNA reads TGTGCCAGTAGTATAGGACCAGCGGGGGTATACGAGCAGTACTTC. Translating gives CASSIGPAGVYEQYF. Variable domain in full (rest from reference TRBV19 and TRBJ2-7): DGGITQSPKYLFRKEGQNVTLSCEQNLNHDAMYWYRQDPGQGLRLIYYSQIVNDFQKGDIAEGYSVSREKKESFPLTVTSAQKNPTAFYLCASSIGPAGVYEQYFGPGTRLTVT.

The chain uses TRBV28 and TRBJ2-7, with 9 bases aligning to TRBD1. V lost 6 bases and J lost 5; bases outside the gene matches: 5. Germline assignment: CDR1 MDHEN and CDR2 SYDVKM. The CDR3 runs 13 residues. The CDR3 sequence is CASRRWTGDEQYF. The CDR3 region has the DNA TGTGCCAGCAGGCGCTGGACAGGGGACGAGCAGTACTTC.

Here the CDR3 reads CASRTGVNQPQHF. The CDR3 DNA is TGCGCCAGCAGGACAGGGGTCAATCAGCCCCAGCATTTT. This rearrangement joins TRBV5-1 to TRBJ1-5, with 8 positions matching TRBD1. This CDR3 comprises 13 residues. The V segment lost 5 bases and the J segment 3 bases; nucleotides outside the gene matches: 1. Germline CDR1 and CDR2: SGHRS and YFSETQ.

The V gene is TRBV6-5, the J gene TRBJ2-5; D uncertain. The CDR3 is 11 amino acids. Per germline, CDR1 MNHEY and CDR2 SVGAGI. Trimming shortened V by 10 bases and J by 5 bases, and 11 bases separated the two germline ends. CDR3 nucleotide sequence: TGTGCCACCGGAGTGTTTGAGACCCAGTACTTC. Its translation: CATGVFETQYF.

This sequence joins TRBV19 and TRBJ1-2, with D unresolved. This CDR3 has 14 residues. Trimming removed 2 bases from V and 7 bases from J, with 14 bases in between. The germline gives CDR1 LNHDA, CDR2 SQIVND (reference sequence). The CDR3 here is CASSILAQMGGYTF. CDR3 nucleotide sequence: TGTGCCAGTAGTATACTGGCACAGATGGGTGGCTACACCTTC.

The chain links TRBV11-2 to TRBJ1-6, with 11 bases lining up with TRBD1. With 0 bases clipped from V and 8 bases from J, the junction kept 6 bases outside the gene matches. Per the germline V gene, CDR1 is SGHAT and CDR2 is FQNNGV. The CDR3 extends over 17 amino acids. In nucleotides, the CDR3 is TGTGCCAGCAGCTTAGATGGGACAGGGGGTTGGGATTCACCCCTCCACTTT. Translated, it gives CASSLDGTGGWDSPLHF. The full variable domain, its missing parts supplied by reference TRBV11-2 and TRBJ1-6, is EAGVAQSPRYKIIEKRQSVAFWCNPISGHATLYWYQQILGQGPKLLIQFQNNGVVDDSQLPKDRFSAERLKGVDSTLKIQPAKLEDSAVYLCASSLDGTGGWDSPLHFGNGTRLTVT.

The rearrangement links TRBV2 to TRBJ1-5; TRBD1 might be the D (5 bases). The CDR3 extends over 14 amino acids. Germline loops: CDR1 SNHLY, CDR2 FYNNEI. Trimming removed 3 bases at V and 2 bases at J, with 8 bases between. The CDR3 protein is CASSEGRGNQPQHF. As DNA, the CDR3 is TGTGCCAGCAGTGAGGGCAGGGGCAATCAGCCCCAGCATTTT.

CDR3 in amino acids: CASSQVSGAMVSPLHF. The CDR3 bases are TGTGCCAGCAGCCAAGTGTCAGGGGCTATGGTTTCACCCCTCCACTTT. The chain uses TRBV14 and TRBJ1-6; a possible D gene is TRBD1 (6 bases). The CDR3 totals 16 residues. Germline loops: CDR1 SGHDN, CDR2 FVKESK. The germline V and J ends were trimmed by 1 base and 9 bases, with 16 bases remaining between them.

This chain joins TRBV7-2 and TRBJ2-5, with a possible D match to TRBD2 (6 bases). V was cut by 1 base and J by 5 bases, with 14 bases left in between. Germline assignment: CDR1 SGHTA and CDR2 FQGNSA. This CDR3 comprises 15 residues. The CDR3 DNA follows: TGTGCCAGCAGCTTAGTTCCGGAGGGGCAGGAGACCCAGTACTTC. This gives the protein CASSLVPEGQETQYF.

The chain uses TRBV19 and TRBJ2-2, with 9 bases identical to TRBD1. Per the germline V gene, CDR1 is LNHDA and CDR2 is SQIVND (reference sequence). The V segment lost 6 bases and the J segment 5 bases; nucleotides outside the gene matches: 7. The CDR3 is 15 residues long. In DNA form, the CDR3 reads TGTGCCAGTAGCAAACAGGGGGCTGGGACCGGGGAGCTGTTTTTT. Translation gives CASSKQGAGTGELFF.

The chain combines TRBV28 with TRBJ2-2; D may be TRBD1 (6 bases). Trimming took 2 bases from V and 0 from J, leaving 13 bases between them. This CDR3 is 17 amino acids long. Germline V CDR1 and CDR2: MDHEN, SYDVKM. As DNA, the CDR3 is TGTGCCAGCAGTTTAATGGGCCAGGGGACGAACACCGGGGAGCTGTTTTTT. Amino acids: CASSLMGQGTNTGELFF.

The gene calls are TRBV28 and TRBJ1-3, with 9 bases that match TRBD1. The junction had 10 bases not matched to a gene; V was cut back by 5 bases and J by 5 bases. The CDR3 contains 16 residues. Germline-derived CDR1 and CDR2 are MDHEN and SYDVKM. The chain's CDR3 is CASSPYRGQSRNTIYF. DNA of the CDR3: TGTGCCAGCAGTCCATACAGGGGGCAATCAAGAAACACCATATATTTT.

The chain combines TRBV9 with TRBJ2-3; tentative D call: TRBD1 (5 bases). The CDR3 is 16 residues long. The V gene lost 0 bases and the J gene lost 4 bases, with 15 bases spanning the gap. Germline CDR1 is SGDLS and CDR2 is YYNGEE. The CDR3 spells CASSVDFLQGSDTQYF. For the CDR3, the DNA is TGTGCCAGCAGCGTAGATTTTCTTCAGGGCTCAGATACGCAGTATTTT.

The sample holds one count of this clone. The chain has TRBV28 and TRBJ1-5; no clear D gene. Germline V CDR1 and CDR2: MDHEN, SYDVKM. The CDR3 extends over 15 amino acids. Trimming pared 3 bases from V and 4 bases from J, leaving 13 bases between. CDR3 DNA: TGTGCCAGCAGTTTGGGTGATAGCCTAAATCAGCCCCAGCATTTT. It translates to CASSLGDSLNQPQHF.

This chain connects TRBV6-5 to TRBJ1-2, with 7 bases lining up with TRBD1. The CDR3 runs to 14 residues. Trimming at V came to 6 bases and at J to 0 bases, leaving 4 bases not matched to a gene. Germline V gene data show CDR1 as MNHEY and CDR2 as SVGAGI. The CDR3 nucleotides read TGTGCCAGCAGGTGGGGACAGACTAACTATGGCTACACCTTC. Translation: CASRWGQTNYGYTF.

This CDR3 reads CASRTFVTGGPAEQYF. For the CDR3, the DNA is TGTGCCAGCAGGACGTTTGTGACGGGAGGGCCGGCCGAGCAGTACTTC. J is TRBJ2-7 and V is TRBV7-2; 8 bases map to TRBD2. Germline lookup yields CDR1 SGHTA and CDR2 FQGNSA. Trimming cost V 6 bases and J 6 bases; bases outside gene matches: 16. The CDR3 extends over 16 amino acids.

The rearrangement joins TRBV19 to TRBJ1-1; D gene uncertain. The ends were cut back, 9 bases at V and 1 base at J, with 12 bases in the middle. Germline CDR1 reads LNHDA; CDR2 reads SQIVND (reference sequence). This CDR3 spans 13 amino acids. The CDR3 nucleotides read TGTGCCAGCCTTGGACGGGGGAACACTGAAGCTTTCTTT. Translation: CASLGRGNTEAFF.

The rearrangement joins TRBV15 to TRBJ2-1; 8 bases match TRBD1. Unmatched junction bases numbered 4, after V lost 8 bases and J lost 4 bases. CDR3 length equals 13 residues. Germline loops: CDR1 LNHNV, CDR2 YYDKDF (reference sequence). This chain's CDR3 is CATRRDRYNEQFF. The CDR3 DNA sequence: TGTGCCACCCGCCGGGACAGGTACAATGAGCAGTTCTTC.

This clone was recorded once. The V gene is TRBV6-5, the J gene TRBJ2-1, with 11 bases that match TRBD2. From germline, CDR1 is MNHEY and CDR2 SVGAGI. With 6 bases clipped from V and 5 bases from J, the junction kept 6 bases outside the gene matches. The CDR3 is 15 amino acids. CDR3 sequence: CASSQLAGEDNEQFF. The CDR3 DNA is TGTGCCAGCAGCCAACTAGCGGGAGAGGACAATGAGCAGTTCTTC.

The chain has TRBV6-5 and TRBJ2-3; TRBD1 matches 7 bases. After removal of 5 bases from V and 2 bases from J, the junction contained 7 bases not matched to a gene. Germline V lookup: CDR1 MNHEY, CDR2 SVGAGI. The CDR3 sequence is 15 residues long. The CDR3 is CASSPTTGFTDTQYF. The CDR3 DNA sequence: TGTGCCAGCAGTCCGACGACAGGGTTCACAGATACGCAGTATTTT.